This TCR beta chain was recorded in a study of blood T cell repertoires in COVID-19. Background on the study: The origin of the acute and convalescent COVID-19 samples was the United States, Italy and Spain. The analysed material was cDNA or gDNA that came from T cells, B-cell-depleted T cells, or PBMCs.

Source study methods: By means of reference gene primer amplification, nucleated cell counts were estimated. Profiling relied on immunoSEQ multiplex PCR, and the TCRdb table lists in-frame clones only, not all of them. V and J calls and clone size follow that table, whereas D and trimming were derived from the DNA. The sample yields 70,000 to 75,000 clones, about nine tenths seen once. The CDR3 loop spans 15 amino acids. V shed 2 bases and J shed 0 bases, with 11 bases lying between them. The germline gives CDR1 MNHEY, CDR2 SMNVEV (reference sequence). Sequenced: peripheral blood. The chain recombines TRBV27 with TRBJ2-7; possible D gene TRBD1, 6 bases. This clonotype originated in a human donor in a cohort sampled during active COVID-19. For the CDR3, the DNA is TGTGCCAGCAGTTTAAACAGGGCCAGCTCCTACGAGCAGTACTTC. As protein: CASSLNRASSYEQYF.